The clone carrying this T cell receptor (beta chain) was found a few times. V lost 5 bases to trimming and J lost 4 bases, with 17 bases between them. The CDR3 is 16 amino acids. Germline CDR1 and CDR2: SGHTA and FQGNSA. These data are taken from a study of blood T cell repertoires in COVID-19. Study background: Nucleic acid was either cDNA or gDNA, and it came from T cells, B-cell-depleted T cells, or PBMCs.

Original analysis: The authors estimated nucleated cell counts from reference gene primer amplification. Using immunoSEQ multiplex PCR, the repertoire was profiled, and TCRdb retains in-frame clones only, with some absent. V, J and clone size are taken as reported in that table, and D and trimming were inferred from the DNA itself. The table records about 150,000 clones, approximately 80% of them present only once. Sequencing was done on a sample of peripheral blood. The TCR comes from an elderly woman with acute or convalescent COVID-19. The chain links TRBV7-2 to TRBJ1-4; no reliable D call. CDR3 in DNA: TGTGCCAGCAGCCCAAGGTGGTCGACTGTTAATGAAAAACTGTTTTTT. Its protein product is CASSPRWSTVNEKLFF.